The clone carrying this TCR beta chain has a handful of counts. The antigen is unknown. The lymph nodes were axillary draining lymph nodes from breast cancer patients. TCRdb re-called the multiplex PCR reads with MiXCR, one entry per CDR3 protein. The sample consists of around 290,000 distinct CDR3 sequences, 30% of them appearing once. This specimen comes from a study of breast tumors, draining lymph nodes, adjacent tissues. This CDR3 is built from 12 residues. Per germline, CDR1 GTSNPN and CDR2 SVGIG (reference sequence). Trimming cost V 3 bases and J 7 bases, with 10 bases left between them. The study's findings and limits: Compared with basal-like, luminal-like tumors shared significantly more repertoire with nontumor tissue. Tumors had less TCR diversity than lymph nodes, more than nontumor tissue.

V usage is TRBV30 and J usage is TRBJ1-5; a weak D match, TRBD1 (5 bases). The specimen was axillary lymph node tissue. This TCR was recovered from a female donor with breast cancer. Some clones in this sample may be carry-over from other donors' samples. Here the CDR3 reads CAWSPGGQPQHF. CDR3 nucleotide sequence: TGTGCCTGGAGCCCCGGGGGGCAGCCCCAGCATTTT.